Following are 19 T cell receptor beta chains from one sample sequenced in a study of OX40 agonist ivuxolimab in advanced cancers. The repertoire was sequenced with immunoSEQ multiplex PCR; TCRdb's copy has only in-frame clones and lacks some. The table includes around 64,000 clones, approximately 90% detected once. Sequenced material: CD4+ or CD8+ T cells sorted from blood, taken in a trial of the OX40 agonist ivuxolimab. The receptors come from an adult with an advanced solid tumor such as melanoma, head and neck, liver or kidney cancer.

Sample share makes this clone medium-sized (0.01 to 0.1%). The chain employs TRBV4-1 and TRBJ2-1, with no clear D. Deletions cut 0 bases from V and 7 bases from J, with 4 bases between. This CDR3 has 12 amino acids. Germline loops: CDR1 MGHRA, CDR2 YSYEKL. CDR3 protein: CASSQDGNEQFF. DNA for the CDR3: TGCGCCAGCAGCCAAGACGGAAATGAGCAGTTCTTC.

This sequence joins TRBV7-3 and TRBJ1-1; 7 bases map to TRBD1. CDR1 is SGHTA and CDR2 is FQGTGA in the germline V gene. Trimming removed 5 bases from V and 4 bases from J; junction bases left unmatched: 4. This CDR3 comprises 13 residues. CDR3 sequence (DNA): TGTGCCAGCAGCCCAACAGGGGCCACTGAAGCTTTCTTT. This sequence encodes CASSPTGATEAFF.

The chain links TRBV28 to TRBJ1-6; D not certain. Trimming removed 5 bases at V and 6 bases at J, with 5 bases between. The germline CDR1 and CDR2 sequences are MDHEN and SYDVKM. The length of the CDR3 is 12 residues. The DNA of the CDR3 is TGTGCCAGCAGTCGTCGTAATTCACCCCTCCACTTT. This gives the protein CASSRRNSPLHF.

The V gene is TRBV27, the J gene TRBJ2-1; 7 nucleotides match TRBD2. The CDR3 extends over 17 amino acids. V shed 4 bases, J shed 6 bases, and the junction held 15 bases outside the gene matches. CDR1 is MNHEY and CDR2 is SMNVEV in the germline V gene (reference sequence). Here the CDR3 reads CASSSGGREKLSNEQFF. Written as DNA, the CDR3 is TGTGCCAGCAGTTCGGGGGGAAGGGAGAAACTTTCCAATGAGCAGTTCTTC.

The chain is built from TRBV11-2 and TRBJ2-5, with D perhaps TRBD1 (5 bases). The ends were cut back, 1 base at V and 0 bases at J, with 15 bases in the middle. This CDR3 is built from 17 residues. Germline loops: CDR1 SGHAT, CDR2 FQNNGV. The CDR3, as DNA: TGTGCCAGCAGCTTAGGACAGTTTGTTGCTGACCAAGAGACCCAGTACTTC. Residues: CASSLGQFVADQETQYF.

The genes are TRBV6-5 and TRBJ2-1; a possible D gene is TRBD1 (6 bases). From germline, CDR1 is MNHEY and CDR2 SVGAGI. The ends were cut back, 0 bases at V and 7 bases at J, with 10 bases in the middle. The CDR3 consists of 14 residues. The DNA for the CDR3 is TGTGCCAGCAGTTACTCGAGAGGGGGTAATGAGCAGTTCTTC. Its translation: CASSYSRGGNEQFF.

The chain recombines TRBV28 with TRBJ1-2; 7 positions match TRBD1. With V trimmed by 1 base and J by 7 bases, 6 bases remained unmatched. Germline V CDR1 and CDR2: MDHEN, SYDVKM. The CDR3 contains 14 residues. CDR3 DNA sequence: TGTGCCAGCAGTTTATCAGGGGGACTAGGTGGCTACACCTTC. It encodes CASSLSGGLGGYTF.

In its sample, this clone was seen a few times. The rearrangement links TRBV21-1 to TRBJ1-1; TRBD1, as called in the table, went unchecked against the DNA. TRBV21-1 counts as a pseudogene. CDR3 size: 14 residues. The CDR3 loop reads CASSKGRVWTEAFF. CDR3 nucleotides: TGTGCCAGCAGCAAAGGCAGGGTCTGGACTGAAGCTTTCTTT.

The chain uses TRBV5-6 and TRBJ2-5; D uncertain. Per germline, CDR1 SGHDT and CDR2 YYEEEE. The germline V and J ends were trimmed by 3 bases and 3 bases, with 3 bases remaining between them. This CDR3 comprises 11 residues. CDR3 sequence: CASSWKETQYF. Here the CDR3 DNA reads TGTGCCAGCAGCTGGAAAGAGACCCAGTACTTC. The full variable domain, in which reference TRBV5-6 and TRBJ2-5 provide the parts outside the CDR3, is DAGVTQSPTHLIKTRGQQVTLRCSPKSGHDTVSWYQQALGQGPQFIFQYYEEEERQRGNFPDRFSGHQFPNYSSELNVNALLLGDSALYLCASSWKETQYFGPGTRLLVL.

The V and J genes are TRBV6-6 and TRBJ1-1; 7 positions match TRBD1. V lost 0 bases to trimming and J lost 3 bases; unmatched junction nucleotides: 1. The CDR3 consists of 14 residues. Germline V gene lookup returns CDR1 MNHNY and CDR2 SVGAGI (reference sequence). CDR3 sequence (DNA): TGTGCCAGCAGTTACTCTCAGGGGGACACTGAAGCTTTCTTT. Amino acid sequence: CASSYSQGDTEAFF.

The rearrangement joins TRBV4-3 to TRBJ2-7; D uncertain. Per the germline V gene, CDR1 is LGHNA and CDR2 is YSLEER. CDR3 length equals 14 residues. V was trimmed by 2 bases and J by 2 bases, leaving 10 bases between them. The CDR3 nucleotides read TGCGCCAGCAGCCAATCTAGATCGACCTACGAGCAGTACTTC. Amino acid sequence: CASSQSRSTYEQYF.

This clone was seen just once. The CDR3 coding sequence is TGTGCCAGCACCGAAGGACTAGCGGGAGGGTGGAATGAGCAGTTCTTC. Protein product: CASTEGLAGGWNEQFF. The chain combines TRBV5-6 with TRBJ2-1; the match to TRBD2 covers 15 bases. J gave up 7 bases and V 6 bases, and 8 bases lay outside the gene matches. The CDR3 is made up of 16 amino acids. From germline, CDR1 is SGHDT and CDR2 YYEEEE.

Regarding this clone: Within the sample, other DNA sequences also encode this same CDR3. As DNA, the CDR3 is TGTGCCAGCAGCTTACGGGGCCAAGAGACCCAGTACTTC. Residues: CASSLRGQETQYF. V and J are TRBV11-3 and TRBJ2-5; possible D gene TRBD2, 5 bases. Between the trimmed V and J ends, which lost 2 bases and 1 base, there was a span of 5 bases. The CDR3 is 13 amino acids. Germline values: CDR1 SGHNT, CDR2 YENEEA.

The J gene is TRBJ2-7, the V gene TRBV19; the D gene is possibly TRBD2 (7 bases). The V end lost 9 bases, the J end lost 5 bases, and 14 bases lay between the germline ends. Germline V gene lookup returns CDR1 LNHDA and CDR2 SQIVND (reference sequence). The CDR3 consists of 12 residues. This chain's CDR3 is CASLGGQNEQYF. Here the CDR3 DNA reads TGTGCCAGCCTGGGGGGGCAGAACGAGCAGTACTTC.

The chain is built from TRBV11-2 and TRBJ2-3; TRBD2 is a possible D gene (6 bases). This CDR3 is 15 amino acids long. Trimming removed 9 bases from V and 0 bases from J, with 16 bases in between. The germline V gene has CDR1 SGHAT and CDR2 FQNNGV. CDR3 nucleotides: TGTGCCAGTCGGCCGACGGGACTTAGCACAGATACGCAGTATTTT. It encodes CASRPTGLSTDTQYF.

The chain carries TRBV9 and TRBJ1-5; D is unresolved. V was pared by 4 bases and J by 2 bases, with 7 bases between. From germline, CDR1 is SGDLS and CDR2 YYNGEE. CDR3 size: 13 residues. Here the CDR3 DNA reads TGTGCCAGCAGCCATTCGGGCAATCAGCCCCAGCATTTT. Protein: CASSHSGNQPQHF.

This chain uses TRBV5-1 with TRBJ2-2, with D perhaps TRBD1 (6 bases). This CDR3 is built from 13 residues. Deletions cut 3 bases from V and 8 bases from J, with 11 bases between. Germline CDR1 reads SGHRS; CDR2 reads YFSETQ. The chain's CDR3 is CASSSAGVGELFF. CDR3 DNA: TGCGCCAGCAGCTCGGCAGGGGTGGGGGAGCTGTTTTTT.

The chain couples TRBV7-3 to TRBJ2-1; either TRBD1 or TRBD2 may fit D (6 bases each). V was cut by 1 base and J by 8 bases, with 18 bases left in between. This CDR3 comprises 16 residues. Germline-derived CDR1 and CDR2 are SGHTA and FQGTGA. The CDR3 here is CASSLIGTGALHEQFF. DNA for the CDR3: TGTGCCAGCAGCTTAATCGGGACGGGGGCCTTGCATGAGCAGTTCTTC. Drawing the rest from reference TRBV7-3 and TRBJ2-1, the complete variable domain is GAGVSQTPSNKVTEKGKYVELRCDPISGHTALYWYRQSLGQGPEFLIYFQGTGAADDSGLPNDRFFAVRPEGSVSTLKIQRTERGDSAVYLCASSLIGTGALHEQFFGPGTRLTVL.

J is TRBJ2-1 and V is TRBV5-6, with D possibly TRBD2 on 5 matching bases. Germline V CDR1 and CDR2: SGHDT, YYEEEE. Trimming left V 0 bases short and J 4 bases short, with 5 bases between. This CDR3 spans 13 amino acids. The CDR3 DNA reads TGTGCCAGCAGCTTGGGAGGGTACAATGAGCAGTTCTTC. This sequence encodes CASSLGGYNEQFF.